This T cell receptor beta chain was sequenced during a study of Graves' ophthalmopathy and Graves' hyperthyroidism. Turning to the study itself: Stable hyperthyroidism meant no ophthalmopathy within 18 months of follow-up.

No donor had other autoimmune disease, uncontrolled infection, pregnancy or lactation. RNA transcripts served as template for amplifying TCR beta CDR3 sequences. In the first round, RT-PCR was carried out with HTBI primers, and a multiplex PCR formed the second round. TCRdb re-derived calls from the multiplex PCR reads in MiXCR, one entry per CDR3 protein. The sample contains more than 1,000,000 distinct CDR3 sequences, about 40% of which appear only once. The receptor was isolated from an adult man with Graves' hyperthyroidism. The source material was peripheral blood or thyroid tissue (not recorded which).

This chain's CDR3 is CASSQAASATSGRGGGYEQYF. For the CDR3, the DNA is TGCGCCAGCAGCCAAGCGGCGTCGGCGACTAGCGGGAGGGGAGGCGGCTACGAGCAGTACTTC. This chain links TRBV4-1 with TRBJ2-7; 14 nucleotides align to TRBD2. The CDR3 totals 21 residues. Germline CDR1 and CDR2: MGHRA and YSYEKL. V was pared by 1 base and J by 3 bases, with 17 bases of the junction left unmatched.